Listed here is a single TCR beta chain. Antigen unknown. The repertoire was sequenced with immunoSEQ multiplex PCR; TCRdb's copy has only in-frame clones and lacks some. The sample includes over 25,000 clones, around 85% seen only once; the top ten take about 13%. The CDR3 has 16 amino acids. Germline V gene data show CDR1 as MGHRA and CDR2 as YSYEKL. Between the trimmed V and J ends, which lost 4 bases and 2 bases, there was a span of 16 bases. These data come from a study of STAT3 mutations in large granular lymphocyte leukemia. General study points: At least one immunodominant TCR beta clonotype appeared in every T-cell large granular lymphocyte leukemia patient.

The TCR originated in a man in his 60s with T-cell large granular lymphocyte leukemia. Some clones in this sample may be carry-over from other donors' samples. The sample taken for sequencing was peripheral blood mononuclear cells. The rearrangement links TRBV4-1 to TRBJ2-3; a possible D gene is TRBD2 (6 bases). CDR3 bases: TGCGCCAGCAGCCCGTCGGGTGGGGGGAACACAGATACGCAGTATTTT. It is translated as CASSPSGGGNTDTQYF.